Below are 15 T cell receptor beta chains sequenced from a single sample in a study of T cells in Graves' hyperthyroidism and ophthalmopathy. TCR beta CDR3 regions were amplified from RNA. TCR CDR3 regions were first amplified by RT-PCR with HTBI primers. A single record per CDR3 protein comes from TCRdb applying MiXCR to the multiplex PCR reads. This sample has around 350,000 distinct CDR3 sequences; about 18% occur once, and the top ten carry around 3.6%. Sequencing was carried out using blood. These TCRs come from a young woman with Graves' hyperthyroidism.

This clonotype showed up many times. The chain uses TRBV7-8 and TRBJ2-3, with 9 bases identical to TRBD1. Losses at the gene ends were 6 bases for V and 4 bases for J; bases not matched to a gene: 5. The germline gives CDR1 SGHVS, CDR2 FQNEAQ. CDR3 length: 14 residues. The CDR3 loop is CASRDRGWSDTQYF. CDR3 bases: TGTGCCAGCAGGGACAGGGGATGGTCAGATACGCAGTATTTT.

Concerning this clonotype: Given a much more abundant clone one base away, this may be a read error. As the CDR3 is not closed by the conserved phenylalanine or tryptophan, this likely results from a read error. The CDR3 protein is CASSPPGFSNQPQHV. In DNA, the CDR3 is TGTGCCAGCAGTCCACCAGGGTTTTCCAATCAGCCCCAGCATGTT. The rearrangement links TRBV12-3 or TRBV12-4 to TRBJ1-5, with D tentatively TRBD1 (5 bases). This CDR3 is 15 amino acids long. V was pared by 5 bases and J by 3 bases, with 14 bases between.

This clonotype was observed once. The chain carries TRBV20-1 and TRBJ2-5; D not certain. In germline, CDR1 is DFQATT, CDR2 SNEGSKA (reference sequence). This CDR3 has 14 amino acids. With 2 bases removed from V and 5 bases from J, the gap between germline ends came to 15 bases. In nucleotides, the CDR3 is TGCAGTGCTAGAAATCTAGGTACCTTGGAGACCCAGTACTTC. Protein sequence: CSARNLGTLETQYF.

Ten or more counts support this clonotype. V is TRBV27 and J is TRBJ1-2; 7 nucleotides align to TRBD1. The V gene end was trimmed by 5 bases and the J gene end by 4 bases; junction bases not matched to a gene: 4. CDR3 length: 13 residues. Germline V CDR1 and CDR2: MNHEY, SMNVEV (reference sequence). DNA of the CDR3: TGTGCCAGCAGTAGACAGGGCCGCTATGGCTACACCTTC. Encoded protein: CASSRQGRYGYTF.

This clonotype has at least ten counts. The chain recombines TRBV28 with TRBJ2-7, with 8 bases identical to TRBD1. V lost 10 bases and J lost 6; bases outside the gene matches: 8. The germline gives CDR1 MDHEN, CDR2 SYDVKM. The CDR3 covers 12 residues. CDR3 region: CATTGGVSEQYF. CDR3 sequence (DNA): TGTGCCACCACAGGGGGTGTGAGCGAGCAGTACTTC.

This clonotype has ten or more counts. The chain is built from TRBV6-1 and TRBJ2-7; D possibly corresponds to TRBD1 (6 bases). The length of the CDR3 is 13 residues. With 7 bases removed from V and 3 bases from J, the gap between germline ends came to 13 bases. The V gene's germline CDR1 is MNHNS and CDR2 SASEGT. CDR3 sequence: CASKLTGYYEQYF. CDR3 DNA: TGTGCCAGCAAGCTGACAGGTTACTACGAGCAGTACTTC.

The sample holds many counts of this clonotype. CDR3 nucleotide sequence: TGCAGTGCTAGATGGGCTAGCGGGGGGGCCGACAATGAGCAGTTCTTC. Translating it yields CSARWASGGADNEQFF. The V call is TRBV20-1, the J call TRBJ2-1; TRBD2 aligns across 12 bases. Per germline, CDR1 DFQATT and CDR2 SNEGSKA (reference sequence). The CDR3 extends over 16 amino acids. After removal of 2 bases from V and 5 bases from J, the junction contained 7 bases not matched to a gene.

This clonotype was observed at least ten times. The chain combines TRBV5-1 with TRBJ2-7; D is perhaps TRBD2 (6 bases). The V end was cut by 3 bases, the J end by 0 bases, with 13 bases between. This CDR3 comprises 15 residues. The germline V gene has CDR1 SGHRS and CDR2 YFSETQ. The DNA for the CDR3 is TGCGCCAGCAGCTATGGGCGGGGAAGCTCCTACGAGCAGTACTTC. Its translation is CASSYGRGSSYEQYF.

This clonotype occurred many times. This chain links TRBV11-2 with TRBJ2-5; D is undetermined. The ends were cut back, 3 bases at V and 7 bases at J, with 18 bases in the middle. Germline V gene data show CDR1 as SGHAT and CDR2 as FQNNGV. The CDR3 is 15 amino acids. CDR3 nucleotide sequence: TGTGCCAGCAGCTTGACCTTTCCCCCCATGGGGACCCAGTACTTC. Its translation is CASSLTFPPMGTQYF.

This clonotype was detected ten times or more. The V and J genes are TRBV7-9 and TRBJ1-1; D not resolved. Trimming left V 5 bases short and J 1 base short, with 8 bases between. The CDR3 sequence is 13 residues long. Per the germline V gene, CDR1 is SEHNR and CDR2 is FQNEAQ (reference sequence). CDR3 residues: CASSPPANTEAFF. CDR3 DNA sequence: TGTGCCAGCAGCCCCCCCGCGAACACTGAAGCTTTCTTT.

This clonotype came up once. The rearrangement joins TRBV6-2 or TRBV6-3 to TRBJ1-3; TRBD1 matches 8 bases. Germline-derived CDR1 and CDR2 are MNHEY and SVGEGT. The CDR3 loop spans 14 amino acids. The V gene end was trimmed by 4 bases and the J gene end by 10 bases; junction bases not matched to a gene: 9. The CDR3 region is CASSSTGARRTIYF. In DNA form, the CDR3 reads TGTGCCAGCAGTTCGACAGGGGCCCGAAGGACCATATATTTT.

The chain links TRBV2 to TRBJ1-1; 7 bases agree with TRBD1. The CDR3 runs 15 residues. V dropped 6 bases and J dropped 4; count of bases not matched to a gene: 11. Germline CDR1 reads SNHLY; CDR2 reads FYNNEI. The CDR3 here is CASRFTSSGGTEAFF. The CDR3 DNA reads as TGTGCCAGCAGATTTACGTCATCAGGGGGCACTGAAGCTTTCTTT.

This clonotype appeared many times. The V and J genes are TRBV10-1 and TRBJ1-1; D is unresolved. The V end was cut by 3 bases, the J end by 4 bases, with 15 bases between. The CDR3 length is 15 residues. The germline V gene encodes CDR1 WNHNN and CDR2 SYGVQD (reference sequence). The CDR3 region has the DNA TGCGCCAGCAGTGACGCCGACCCGGGGAGCACTGAAGCTTTCTTT. It encodes CASSDADPGSTEAFF.

This clonotype has ten or more counts. The chain joins TRBV10-3 to TRBJ1-2; D might be TRBD1 (6 bases). The V gene lost 6 bases and the J gene lost 2 bases, with 10 bases spanning the gap. CDR3 size: 13 residues. Germline V lookup: CDR1 ENHRY, CDR2 SYGVKD. Here the CDR3 reads CAIRPTGNYGYTF. CDR3 DNA sequence: TGTGCCATCAGACCTACAGGGAACTATGGCTACACCTTC.

The chain's CDR3 is CATSSRDGSGNTIYF. The CDR3 coding sequence is TGTGCCACGTCCTCCAGGGATGGCTCTGGAAACACCATATATTTT. The chain has TRBV10-3 and TRBJ1-3, with D possibly being TRBD1 (5 bases). V was clipped by 10 bases and J by 0 bases, with 16 bases between them. Per the germline V gene, CDR1 is ENHRY and CDR2 is SYGVKD. CDR3 length equals 15 residues.